Listed here are 16 T cell receptor beta chains from one sample, sequenced in a study of identifying expanded T cells in peripheral blood. Profiling relied on immunoSEQ multiplex PCR, and the TCRdb table lists in-frame clones only, not all of them. The sample gives 75,000 to 95,000 clones, 89% of which show up once; approximately 2.8% is in the top ten. Input material: blood. These receptors all come from a person between 18 and 69 years old in good health.

The V call is TRBV29-1, the J call TRBJ2-5; 11 bases align to TRBD2. Germline-derived CDR1 and CDR2 are SQVTM and ANQGSEA. The CDR3 sequence is 14 residues long. The trim removed 3 bases at V and 4 bases at J, leaving 4 bases unmatched. The CDR3 spells CSVDIAGGRETQYF. In nucleotides, the CDR3 is TGCAGCGTTGATATAGCGGGAGGGCGAGAGACCCAGTACTTC.

The rearrangement links TRBV27 to TRBJ1-5; D unclear. CDR1 is MNHEY, CDR2 SMNVEV, per germline (reference sequence). The length of the CDR3 is 13 residues. Between the trimmed V and J ends, which lost 4 bases and 2 bases, there was a span of 6 bases. The CDR3 sequence is CASSWSRNQPQHF. Here the CDR3 DNA reads TGTGCCAGCAGTTGGAGTCGCAATCAGCCCCAGCATTTT.

The chain uses TRBV2 and TRBJ2-5, with 9 bases fitting TRBD2. Germline CDR1 reads SNHLY; CDR2 reads FYNNEI. The length of the CDR3 is 15 residues. V lost 7 bases to trimming and J lost 7 bases; unmatched junction nucleotides: 13. In DNA form, the CDR3 reads TGTGCCAGCACCCTCGGGGGACTAGCTCCGGGGACCCAGTACTTC. It is translated as CASTLGGLAPGTQYF.

The chain links TRBV10-1 to TRBJ2-3, with D tentatively TRBD2 (7 bases). The CDR3 length is 13 residues. V dropped 4 bases and J dropped 8 bases, with 13 bases sitting between them. Germline CDR1 reads WNHNN; CDR2 reads SYGVQD (reference sequence). The CDR3 protein is CASSVHREGTQYF. In DNA form, the CDR3 reads TGCGCCAGCAGTGTCCACAGGGAGGGTACGCAGTATTTT.

This chain connects TRBV6-5 to TRBJ1-2; perhaps TRBD1 as D (5 bases). V dropped 6 bases and J dropped 3 bases, with 11 bases sitting between them. The CDR3 covers 13 residues. Germline lookup yields CDR1 MNHEY and CDR2 SVGAGI. Written as DNA, the CDR3 is TGTGCCAGCAGACTTGACAGAGACTATGGCTACACCTTC. This sequence encodes CASRLDRDYGYTF.

The chain joins TRBV11-2 to TRBJ2-2; 9 nucleotides align to TRBD1. The CDR3 contains 16 residues. V lost 4 bases, J lost 4 bases, and 7 bases stayed unmatched. Germline loops: CDR1 SGHAT, CDR2 FQNNGV. The CDR3 coding sequence is TGTGCCAGCAGCTCGGTCCTGGGACAGGGCACCGGGGAGCTGTTTTTT. Translating it yields CASSSVLGQGTGELFF. The full variable domain, rest sourced from reference TRBV11-2 and TRBJ2-2, is EAGVAQSPRYKIIEKRQSVAFWCNPISGHATLYWYQQILGQGPKLLIQFQNNGVVDDSQLPKDRFSAERLKGVDSTLKIQPAKLEDSAVYLCASSSVLGQGTGELFFGEGSRLTVL.

The chain uses TRBV28 and TRBJ1-1; D gene unclear. This CDR3 is built from 11 residues. Germline loops: CDR1 MDHEN, CDR2 SYDVKM. V was trimmed by 7 bases and J by 0 bases, leaving 3 bases between them. The CDR3 nucleotides read TGTGCCAGCAAAGTGAACACTGAAGCTTTCTTT. The encoded protein is CASKVNTEAFF.

To note about this clone: One end of the junction varies from germline; a read error may be responsible. The V gene is TRBV5-1, the J gene TRBJ1-1; 7 nucleotides match TRBD1. CDR3 size: 22 residues. Germline assignment: CDR1 SGHRS and CDR2 YFSETQ. CDR3 nucleotides: TGCGCCAGCAGCTTGGAGGCGCGAAACTGGGGATTTAGACAGGGATTGAACATTGAAGCTTTCTTT. Its translation: CASSLEARNWGFRQGLNIEAFF.

This clone was recorded only once. This rearrangement joins TRBV5-4 to TRBJ2-2; weak D call: TRBD2 (6 bases). Germline V gene lookup returns CDR1 SGHNT and CDR2 YYREEE (reference sequence). V lost 4 bases, J lost 5 bases, and 18 bases lay in between. This CDR3 is built from 16 residues. The chain's CDR3 is CASSPWVLARTGELFF. The CDR3 nucleotides read TGTGCCAGCAGCCCTTGGGTTCTAGCGAGGACCGGGGAGCTGTTTTTT.

The CDR3 spells CASSLGPSYEQYF. In DNA, the CDR3 is TGTGCCAGCAGCTTAGGGCCCTCCTACGAGCAGTACTTC. This chain uses TRBV11-3 with TRBJ2-7; D gene unclear. The CDR3 totals 13 residues. The germline V gene has CDR1 SGHNT and CDR2 YENEEA. The ends were cut back, 1 base at V and 0 bases at J, with 4 bases in the middle. Together with reference TRBV11-3 and TRBJ2-7, the CDR3 gives the full variable domain: EAGVVQSPRYKIIEKKQPVAFWCNPISGHNTLYWYLQNLGQGPELLIRYENEEAVDDSQLPKDRFSAERLKGVDSTLKIQPAELGDSAVYLCASSLGPSYEQYFGPGTRLTVT.

The V call is TRBV7-2, the J call TRBJ2-2, with 7 bases fitting TRBD2. The CDR3 spans 14 residues. V dropped 5 bases and J dropped 2; count of bases not matched to a gene: 2. Germline V gives CDR1 SGHTA, CDR2 FQGNSA. In DNA, the CDR3 is TGTGCCAGCAGCCGGGACTACAACACCGGGGAGCTGTTTTTT. Protein: CASSRDYNTGELFF.

The chain combines TRBV27 with TRBJ1-4; 7 nucleotides agree with TRBD1. This CDR3 spans 16 amino acids. Per germline, CDR1 MNHEY and CDR2 SMNVEV (reference sequence). The junction had 9 bases not matched to a gene; V was cut back by 2 bases and J by 6 bases. The CDR3 protein is CASSLSVGTAHEKLFF. In nucleotides, the CDR3 is TGTGCCAGCAGTTTAAGTGTGGGGACAGCCCATGAAAAACTGTTTTTT.

This clone was observed a handful of times. V usage is TRBV4-3 and J usage is TRBJ2-1, with D hard to call. The germline V gene encodes CDR1 LGHNA and CDR2 YSLEER. The V end was cut by 4 bases, the J end by 6 bases, with 19 bases between. CDR3 length: 16 residues. Written as DNA, the CDR3 is TGCGCCAGCAGCCCAAGTATCACCCGTGCAGGCAATGAGCAGTTCTTC. This encodes CASSPSITRAGNEQFF.

The chain carries TRBV4-1 and TRBJ1-3, with 11 bases that match TRBD1. Per germline, CDR1 MGHRA and CDR2 YSYEKL. The CDR3 spans 17 residues. The ends lost 4 bases at V and 0 bases at J; junction bases unmatched: 5. Written as DNA, the CDR3 is TGCGCCAGCAGCCTAGGACAGGGGGCCTTCTCTGGAAACACCATATATTTT. It codes for CASSLGQGAFSGNTIYF.

The chain uses TRBV4-1 and TRBJ2-3; D is possibly TRBD1 (5 bases). CDR3 length equals 15 residues. The germline V gene encodes CDR1 MGHRA and CDR2 YSYEKL. V shed 0 bases and J shed 7 bases, with 14 bases lying between them. This CDR3 reads CASSQERGLENTQYF. CDR3 DNA sequence: TGCGCCAGCAGCCAAGAAAGGGGCCTTGAAAATACGCAGTATTTT.

CDR3 sequence reads: CASGGNYGYTF. The CDR3, as DNA: TGTGCCTCAGGGGGTAACTATGGCTACACCTTC. V usage is TRBV30 and J usage is TRBJ1-2; 7 bases are shared with TRBD1. Losses at the gene ends were 7 bases for V and 1 base for J; bases not matched to a gene: 0. Germline V lookup: CDR1 GTSNPN, CDR2 SVGIG (reference sequence). The CDR3 is 11 residues long.